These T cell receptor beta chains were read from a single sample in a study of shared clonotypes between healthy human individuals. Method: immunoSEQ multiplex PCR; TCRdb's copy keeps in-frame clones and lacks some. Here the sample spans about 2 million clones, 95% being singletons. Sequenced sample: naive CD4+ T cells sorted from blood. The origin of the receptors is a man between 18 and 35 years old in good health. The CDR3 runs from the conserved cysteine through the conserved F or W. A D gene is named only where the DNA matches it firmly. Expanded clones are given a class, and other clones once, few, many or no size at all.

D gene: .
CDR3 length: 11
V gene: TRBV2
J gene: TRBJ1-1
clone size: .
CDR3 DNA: TGTGCCAGCGCCTATTTCGGTGAAGCTTTCTTT
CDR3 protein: CASAYFGEAFF

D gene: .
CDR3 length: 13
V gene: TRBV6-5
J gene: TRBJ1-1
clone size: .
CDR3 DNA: TGTGCCAGCAGTCCACAGAGATACACTGAAGCTTTCTTT
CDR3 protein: CASSPQRYTEAFF

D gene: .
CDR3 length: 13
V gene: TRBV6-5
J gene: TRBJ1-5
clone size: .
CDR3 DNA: TGTGCCAGCAGTTACTCGTGGAATCAGCCCCAGCATTTT
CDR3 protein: CASSYSWNQPQHF

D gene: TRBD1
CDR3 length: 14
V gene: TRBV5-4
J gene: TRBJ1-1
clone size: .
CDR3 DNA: TGTGCCAGCAGCTTGGACGCAGGGGGGACTGAAGCTTTCTTT
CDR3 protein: CASSLDAGGTEAFF

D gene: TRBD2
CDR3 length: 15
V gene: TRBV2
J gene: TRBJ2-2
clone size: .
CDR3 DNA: TGTGCCAGCAGTGTTGTACTAGCGGACACCGGGGAGCTGTTTTTT
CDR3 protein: CASSVVLADTGELFF

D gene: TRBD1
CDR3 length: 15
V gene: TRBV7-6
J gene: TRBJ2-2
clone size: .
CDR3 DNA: TGTGCCAGCAGCTCGGACAGGGGGCCCACCGGGGAGCTGTTTTTT
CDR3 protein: CASSSDRGPTGELFF

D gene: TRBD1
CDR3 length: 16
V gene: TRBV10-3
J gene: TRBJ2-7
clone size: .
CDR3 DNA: TGTGCCATCAGTGGCGGACAGGTCCAATACTCCTACGAGCAGTACTTC
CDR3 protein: CAISGGQVQYSYEQYF

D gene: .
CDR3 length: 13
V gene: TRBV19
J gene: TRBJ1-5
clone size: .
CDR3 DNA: TGTGCCAGTAGTAAAGGGGGCAATCAGCCCCAGCATTTT
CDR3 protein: CASSKGGNQPQHF

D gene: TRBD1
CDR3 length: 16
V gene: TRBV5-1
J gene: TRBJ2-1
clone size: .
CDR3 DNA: TGCGCCAGCAGCTTGTCGGGACAGGGGATGAACAATGAGCAGTTCTTC
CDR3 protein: CASSLSGQGMNNEQFF

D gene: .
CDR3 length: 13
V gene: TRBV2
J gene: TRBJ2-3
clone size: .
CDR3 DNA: TGTGCCAGCATGGGGGAGTTCACAGATACGCAGTATTTT
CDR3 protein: CASMGEFTDTQYF

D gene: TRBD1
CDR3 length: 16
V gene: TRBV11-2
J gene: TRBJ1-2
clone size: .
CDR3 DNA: TGTGCCAGCAGCCCCCTACAGGGGAAAACTAACTATGGCTACACCTTC
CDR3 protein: CASSPLQGKTNYGYTF

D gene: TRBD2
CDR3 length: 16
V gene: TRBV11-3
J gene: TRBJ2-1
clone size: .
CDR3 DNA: TGTGCCAGCAGCTTGGGACTAGCGGGGGGGACCCATGAGCAGTTCTTC
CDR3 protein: CASSLGLAGGTHEQFF

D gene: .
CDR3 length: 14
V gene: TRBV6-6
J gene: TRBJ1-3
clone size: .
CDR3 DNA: TGTGCCAGCAGTCCGGGGGAATCTGGAAACACCATATATTTT
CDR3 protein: CASSPGESGNTIYF

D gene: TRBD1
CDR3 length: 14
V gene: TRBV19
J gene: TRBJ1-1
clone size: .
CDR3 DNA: TGTGCCAGTAGTCTGTCCAGGGGGCGTACTGAAGCTTTCTTT
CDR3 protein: CASSLSRGRTEAFF

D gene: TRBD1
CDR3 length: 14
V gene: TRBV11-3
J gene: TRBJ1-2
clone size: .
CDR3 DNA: TGTGCCAGCAGCTTACCGGGACAGAACTATGGCTACACCTTC
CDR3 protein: CASSLPGQNYGYTF

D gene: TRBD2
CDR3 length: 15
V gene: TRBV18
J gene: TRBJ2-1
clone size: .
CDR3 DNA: TGTGCCAGCTCACAGACTAGCGAGACGCTGGATGAGCAGTTCTTC
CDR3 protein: CASSQTSETLDEQFF

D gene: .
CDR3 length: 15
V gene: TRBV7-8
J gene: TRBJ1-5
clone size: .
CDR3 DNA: TGTGCCAGCAGCCCCGACGTGGGGGTCAGTCTGCCCCAGCATTTT
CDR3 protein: CASSPDVGVSLPQHF

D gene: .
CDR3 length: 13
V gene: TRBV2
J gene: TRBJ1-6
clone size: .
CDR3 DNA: TGTGCCACCTGGGAGGGCCTTTGGTCACCCCTCCACTTT
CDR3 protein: CATWEGLWSPLHF

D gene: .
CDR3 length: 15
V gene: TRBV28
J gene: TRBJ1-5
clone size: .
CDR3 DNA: TGTGCCAGCAGTTTGCAAGGGGGGGGTCGTCAGCCCCAGCATTTT
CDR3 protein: CASSLQGGGRQPQHF

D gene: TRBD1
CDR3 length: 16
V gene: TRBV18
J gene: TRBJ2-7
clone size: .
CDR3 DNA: TGTGCCAGCTCACCTTCGATGGACAGGTCCGCGGGCGAGCAGTACTTC
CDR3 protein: CASSPSMDRSAGEQYF

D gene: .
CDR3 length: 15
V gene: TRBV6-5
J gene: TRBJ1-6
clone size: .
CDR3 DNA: TGTGCCAGCAGTTACGGCTCGAGGGGCGATTCACCCCTCCACTTT
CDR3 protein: CASSYGSRGDSPLHF

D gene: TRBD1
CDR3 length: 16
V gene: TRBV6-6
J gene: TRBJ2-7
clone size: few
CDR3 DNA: TGTGCCAGCAGTTACGGTCGGACAGGAAATCCCTACGAGCAGTACTTC
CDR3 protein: CASSYGRTGNPYEQYF

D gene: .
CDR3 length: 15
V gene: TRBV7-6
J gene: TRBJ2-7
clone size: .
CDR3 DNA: TGTGCCAGCAGCCAGTCGGGCAGGGGCTCTTACGAGCAGTACTTC
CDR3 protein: CASSQSGRGSYEQYF

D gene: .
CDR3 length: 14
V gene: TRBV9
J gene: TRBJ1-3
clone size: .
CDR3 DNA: TGTGCCAGCAGCGTAGAGGAGCCCGGAAACACCATATATTTT
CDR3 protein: CASSVEEPGNTIYF

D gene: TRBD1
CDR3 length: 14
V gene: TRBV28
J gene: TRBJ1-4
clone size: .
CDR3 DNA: TGTGCCAGCAGGACGACAGGGGGCAATGAAAAACTGTTTTTT
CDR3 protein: CASRTTGGNEKLFF

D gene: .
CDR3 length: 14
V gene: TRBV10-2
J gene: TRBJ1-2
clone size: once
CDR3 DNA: TGCGCCAGCAGGGGGATTGGATCTAACTATGGCTACACCTTC
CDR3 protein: CASRGIGSNYGYTF

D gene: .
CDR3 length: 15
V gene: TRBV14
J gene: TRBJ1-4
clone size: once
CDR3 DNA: TGTGCCAGCAGCAAGGAGGGGACAACTAATGAAAAACTGTTTTTT
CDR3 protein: CASSKEGTTNEKLFF

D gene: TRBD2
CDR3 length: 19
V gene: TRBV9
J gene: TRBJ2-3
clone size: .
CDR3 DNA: TGTGCCAGCAGCCCGGGGGGTCTAGCGGGAATCTCTAGCACAGATACGCAGTATTTT
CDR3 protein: CASSPGGLAGISSTDTQYF

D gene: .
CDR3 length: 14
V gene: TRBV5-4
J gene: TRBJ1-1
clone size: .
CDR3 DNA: TGTGCCAGCAGCTTGGGAGGTGAGGTCACTGAAGCTTTCTTT
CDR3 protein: CASSLGGEVTEAFF

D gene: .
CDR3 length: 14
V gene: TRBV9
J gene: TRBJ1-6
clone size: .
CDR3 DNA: TGTGCCAGCAGCGAGTTGGGAAATAATTCACCCCTCCACTTT
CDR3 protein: CASSELGNNSPLHF

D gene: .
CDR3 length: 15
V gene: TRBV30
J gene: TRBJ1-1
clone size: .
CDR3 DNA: TGTGCCTGGCGCCTAAGGCCAGGCATGAACACTGAAGCTTTCTTT
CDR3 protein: CAWRLRPGMNTEAFF

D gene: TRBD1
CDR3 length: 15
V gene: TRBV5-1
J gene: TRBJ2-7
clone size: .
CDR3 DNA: TGCGCCAGCAGCTTGGCCGGACAGGGGACCTACGAGCAGTACTTC
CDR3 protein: CASSLAGQGTYEQYF

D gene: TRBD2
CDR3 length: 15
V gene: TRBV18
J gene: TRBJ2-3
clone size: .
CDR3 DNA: TGTGCCAGCTCACCACAGCGGGGAGGGGCGGATACGCAGTATTTT
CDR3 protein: CASSPQRGGADTQYF

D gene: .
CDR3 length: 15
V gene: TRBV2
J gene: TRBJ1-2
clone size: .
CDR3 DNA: TGTGCCAGCAGTGAAGTCAGGACAACTAACTATGGCTACACCTTC
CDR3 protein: CASSEVRTTNYGYTF

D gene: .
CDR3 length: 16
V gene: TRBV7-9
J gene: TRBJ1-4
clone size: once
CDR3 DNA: TGTGCCAGCAGCTTATTATCCGGGACCCGGAATGAAAAACTGTTTTTT
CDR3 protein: CASSLLSGTRNEKLFF

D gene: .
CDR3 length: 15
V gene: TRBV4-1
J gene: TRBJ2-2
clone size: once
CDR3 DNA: TGCGCCAGCAGCCAAGACGCAGGGAACACCGGGGAGCTGTTTTTT
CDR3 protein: CASSQDAGNTGELFF

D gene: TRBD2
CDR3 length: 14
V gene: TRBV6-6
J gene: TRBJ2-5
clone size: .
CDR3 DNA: TGTGCCAGCAGTTGGGACTATCGGGGGGAGACCCAGTACTTC
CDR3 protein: CASSWDYRGETQYF

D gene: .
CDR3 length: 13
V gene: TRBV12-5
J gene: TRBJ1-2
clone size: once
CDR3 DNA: TGTGCTAGTGCGAGTGATATGGAGTATGGCTACACCTTC
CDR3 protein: CASASDMEYGYTF

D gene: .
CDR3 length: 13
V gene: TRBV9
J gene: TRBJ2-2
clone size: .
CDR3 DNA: TGTGCCAGCAGCGTAGTCGGAGCCGGGGAGCTGTTTTTT
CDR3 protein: CASSVVGAGELFF

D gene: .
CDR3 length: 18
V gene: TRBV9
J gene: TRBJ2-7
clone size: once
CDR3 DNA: TGTGCCAGCAGCGTCGGGACAGGGGGGACTAGCGGAGACTACGAGCAGTACTTC
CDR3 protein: CASSVGTGGTSGDYEQYF

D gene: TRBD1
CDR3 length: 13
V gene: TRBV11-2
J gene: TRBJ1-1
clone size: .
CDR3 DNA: TGTGCCAGCAGTTTGACAGGGGCCACTGAAGCTTTCTTT
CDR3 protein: CASSLTGATEAFF

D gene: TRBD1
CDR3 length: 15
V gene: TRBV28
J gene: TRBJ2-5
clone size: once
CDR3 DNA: TGTGCCAGCAGGCAAGACGGGACAGGGGGCGAGACCCAGTACTTC
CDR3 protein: CASRQDGTGGETQYF

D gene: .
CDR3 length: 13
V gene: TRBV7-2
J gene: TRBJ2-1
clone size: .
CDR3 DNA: TGTGCCAGCAGCTCACAAGCCGGAAATGAGCAGTTCTTC
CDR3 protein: CASSSQAGNEQFF

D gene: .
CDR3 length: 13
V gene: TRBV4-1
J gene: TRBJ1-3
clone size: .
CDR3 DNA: TGCGCCAGCAGCCCCTGGGTCCTAAACACCATATATTTT
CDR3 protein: CASSPWVLNTIYF

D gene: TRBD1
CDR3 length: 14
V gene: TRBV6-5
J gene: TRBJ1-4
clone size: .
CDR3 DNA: TGTGCCAGCAGTTCCGGGACAGTAAATGAAAAACTGTTTTTT
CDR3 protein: CASSSGTVNEKLFF

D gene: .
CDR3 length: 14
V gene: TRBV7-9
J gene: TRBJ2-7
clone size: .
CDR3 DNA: TGTGCCAGCAGCACCCAGGGGACCTCCTACGAGCAGTACTTC
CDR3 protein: CASSTQGTSYEQYF

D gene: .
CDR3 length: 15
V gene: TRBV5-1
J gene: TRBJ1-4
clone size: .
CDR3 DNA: TGCGCCAGCAGCTTAGATAGGATGACGGTCGAAAAACTGTTTTTT
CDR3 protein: CASSLDRMTVEKLFF

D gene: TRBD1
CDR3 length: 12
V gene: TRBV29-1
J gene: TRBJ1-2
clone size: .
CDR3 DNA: TGCAGCGCTGCGACAGGGAACTATGGCTACACCTTC
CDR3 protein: CSAATGNYGYTF